This T cell receptor beta chain derives from a study of T-cell reconstitution after alpha-beta-depleted transplantation in children. This clonotype was recorded a few times. Unique molecular identifiers were incorporated into the prepared TCRbeta library. TCRdb processed the PCR reads anew with MiXCR; each CDR3 protein has one entry. Found here are hundreds of thousands of distinct CDR3 sequences, approximately 20% of them singletons; the top ten hold 3.3%. The germline V gene encodes CDR1 MGHRA and CDR2 YSYEKL. V gave up 0 bases and J gave up 5 bases, with 22 bases separating them. CDR3 size: 18 residues.

The V gene is TRBV4-1, the J gene TRBJ2-5; D call uncertain. The origin of this receptor is a human donor who donated a stem cell graft to a child with acute lymphoblastic leukemia. The source was PBMCs from the stem cell graft donor, collected from the stem cell graft. The chain's CDR3 is CASSQERTGFLQGETQYF. CDR3 nucleotides: TGCGCCAGCAGCCAAGAAAGGACGGGTTTCTTGCAAGGGGAGACCCAGTACTTC.